A single sample is the source of the 23 T cell receptor beta chains below, sequenced in a study of blood T cell repertoires in COVID-19. Method: immunoSEQ multiplex PCR; TCRdb's copy keeps in-frame clones and lacks some. Here the sample spans roughly 250,000 clones, about 89% being singletons. Sequencing input: peripheral blood. These receptors all stem from a man in his forties or fifties who had recovered from COVID-19.

This clone showed up just once. This chain links TRBV19 with TRBJ2-7, with 7 bases fitting TRBD1. The V gene's germline CDR1 is LNHDA and CDR2 SQIVND (reference sequence). CDR3 size: 12 residues. Trimming at V came to 5 bases and at J to 5 bases, leaving 3 bases not matched to a gene. CDR3 DNA: TGTGCCAGTAGTCAGGGGGTAAACGAGCAGTACTTC. Translated, it gives CASSQGVNEQYF.

This chain joins TRBV20-1 and TRBJ1-2; D possibly corresponds to TRBD1 (5 bases). Trimming pared 3 bases from V and 14 bases from J, leaving 22 bases between. Germline CDR1 reads DFQATT; CDR2 reads SNEGSKA (reference sequence). The CDR3 runs to 13 residues. The CDR3 nucleotides are TGCAGTGCTAGTTTACCGGGGGATGCAGGAAAAACCTTC. Translating gives CSASLPGDAGKTF.

The rearrangement joins TRBV10-3 to TRBJ2-5; 7 nucleotides match TRBD2. The J segment lost 1 base and the V segment lost 5 bases, leaving 4 bases of the junction unmatched. The CDR3 is 14 residues long. The germline gives CDR1 ENHRY, CDR2 SYGVKD. CDR3 protein: CAISPLAGQETQYF. The DNA for the CDR3 is TGTGCCATCAGTCCCTTAGCGGGCCAAGAGACCCAGTACTTC.

This clone has just one count. The rearrangement joins TRBV18 to TRBJ2-1, with TRBD1 identical over 9 bases. Germline V gene lookup returns CDR1 KGHSH and CDR2 LQKENI. Trimming took 8 bases from V and 3 from J; bases not matched to a gene: 5. This CDR3 has 14 residues. CDR3 DNA: TGTGCCAGCGAAACAGGGGGCGGCTACAATGAGCAGTTCTTC. Translated: CASETGGGYNEQFF.

The chain joins TRBV7-2 to TRBJ1-1; D may be TRBD1 (6 bases). Germline V gene lookup returns CDR1 SGHTA and CDR2 FQGNSA. The CDR3 spans 13 residues. The V end lost 6 bases, the J end lost 1 base, and 9 bases lay between the germline ends. CDR3 nucleotides: TGTGCCAGCAGTCAGGGGAGGAACACTGAAGCTTTCTTT. This codes for CASSQGRNTEAFF.

This clone turned up a few times. The chain employs TRBV2 and TRBJ2-7; TRBD2 matches 8 bases. Unmatched junction bases numbered 9, after V lost 3 bases and J lost 8 bases. In germline, CDR1 is SNHLY, CDR2 FYNNEI. The CDR3 has 14 residues. CDR3 bases: TGTGCCAGCAGTGAGAGGCTAGCGGGCCGCCAGCAGTACTTC. Its protein product is CASSERLAGRQQYF.

This rearrangement joins TRBV11-2 to TRBJ2-1, with 8 positions matching TRBD2. CDR1 is SGHAT and CDR2 is FQNNGV in the germline V gene. CDR3 length: 15 amino acids. The V gene end was trimmed by 3 bases and the J gene end by 3 bases; junction bases not matched to a gene: 4. CDR3 sequence reads: CASSLTSGGYNEQFF. CDR3 DNA sequence: TGTGCCAGCAGCTTGACGAGCGGGGGCTACAATGAGCAGTTCTTC.

This chain uses TRBV19 with TRBJ2-7, with unresolved D. With 2 bases removed from V and 6 bases from J, the gap between germline ends came to 11 bases. This CDR3 spans 13 amino acids. Germline V gene sequence: CDR1 LNHDA, CDR2 SQIVND (reference sequence). This CDR3 is CASSITHGFEQYF. The CDR3 DNA reads TGTGCCAGTAGTATAACCCACGGGTTCGAGCAGTACTTC.

The table lists this clone with a few counts. The chain recombines TRBV6-6 with TRBJ2-7, with D tentatively TRBD1 (6 bases). Germline CDR1 is MNHNY and CDR2 is SVGAGI (reference sequence). The V end was cut by 5 bases, the J end by 2 bases, with 16 bases between. The CDR3 contains 15 residues. The CDR3 nucleotides read TGTGCCAGCAGTCAGGGGCAGGACGGCACCTACGAGCAGTACTTC. It is translated as CASSQGQDGTYEQYF.

The chain joins TRBV5-4 to TRBJ1-4; 8 nucleotides line up with TRBD1. CDR3 length: 13 amino acids. V gave up 2 bases and J gave up 8 bases; unmatched junction bases: 2. In germline, CDR1 is SGHNT, CDR2 YYREEE (reference sequence). CDR3 amino acids: CASSLTGGEKLFF. DNA of the CDR3: TGTGCCAGCAGCTTAACAGGGGGGGAAAAACTGTTTTTT.

This rearrangement joins TRBV27 to TRBJ2-3; TRBD1 is a possible D gene (6 bases). The CDR3 runs to 14 residues. Trimming took off 5 bases at V and 5 bases at J, with 14 bases between the two ends. Germline V gives CDR1 MNHEY, CDR2 SMNVEV (reference sequence). The chain's CDR3 is CASSTGQPGDTQYF. The CDR3 nucleotides are TGTGCCAGCAGTACAGGACAGCCTGGAGATACGCAGTATTTT.

The rearrangement uses TRBV7-2 and TRBJ2-1; weak D call: TRBD2 (5 bases). Germline CDR1 reads SGHTA; CDR2 reads FQGNSA. This CDR3 has 17 residues. The V end was cut by 5 bases, the J end by 9 bases, with 26 bases between. DNA of the CDR3: TGTGCCAGCAGCCGTACTATAGCGCGAGGGATGTTACGTGAGCAGTTCTTC. Protein product: CASSRTIARGMLREQFF. The full variable domain, completed using reference TRBV7-2 and TRBJ2-1, is GAGVSQSPSNKVTEKGKDVELRCDPISGHTALYWYRQSLGQGLEFLIYFQGNSAPDKSGLPSDRFSAERTGGSVSTLTIQRTQQEDSAVYLCASSRTIARGMLREQFFGPGTRLTVL.

V is TRBV15 and J is TRBJ2-5; 9 bases align to TRBD1. With 3 bases clipped from V and 4 bases from J, the junction kept 9 bases outside the gene matches. The CDR3 runs 16 residues. The germline gives CDR1 LNHNV, CDR2 YYDKDF (reference sequence). The CDR3 sequence is CATSRDQQGAGETQYF. The CDR3 region has the DNA TGTGCCACCAGCAGGGACCAACAGGGGGCGGGAGAGACCCAGTACTTC.

The chain recombines TRBV10-3 with TRBJ1-1, with D perhaps matching TRBD1 (6 bases). Germline V gives CDR1 ENHRY, CDR2 SYGVKD. The CDR3 loop spans 14 amino acids. The ends were cut back, 6 bases at V and 1 base at J, with 12 bases in the middle. CDR3 loop: CAIRDRQENTEAFF. The CDR3 DNA reads TGTGCCATCAGGGACCGACAGGAGAACACTGAAGCTTTCTTT.

The chain recombines TRBV7-8 with TRBJ2-1; no clear D. The CDR3 is 14 amino acids. Looked up from germline, CDR1 is SGHVS and CDR2 is FQNEAQ. V was shortened by 3 bases and J by 0 bases, with 6 bases between the two germline ends. CDR3 loop: CASSFHNSYNEQFF. CDR3 coding DNA: TGTGCCAGCAGCTTCCACAACTCCTACAATGAGCAGTTCTTC.

This clone was picked up one time. The V gene is TRBV9, the J gene TRBJ1-2; a possible D gene is TRBD1 (5 bases). The CDR3 is made up of 16 amino acids. Trimming removed 7 bases at V and 1 base at J, with 20 bases between. Per the germline V gene, CDR1 is SGDLS and CDR2 is YYNGEE. This CDR3 is CASARSGGRVNYGYTF. CDR3 in DNA: TGTGCCAGCGCGAGATCGGGGGGAAGGGTTAACTATGGCTACACCTTC. The full variable domain, with the rest looked up from reference TRBV9 and TRBJ1-2, is DSGVTQTPKHLITATGQRVTLRCSPRSGDLSVYWYQQSLDQGLQFLIQYYNGEERAKGNILERFSAQQFPDLHSELNLSSLELGDSALYFCASARSGGRVNYGYTFGSGTRLTVV.

The CDR3 is CASSVEGGKSTDTQYF. The DNA for the CDR3 is TGTGCCAGCAGCGTAGAGGGGGGGAAGAGTACAGATACGCAGTATTTT. V and J are TRBV9 and TRBJ2-3; a weak D match, TRBD2 (7 bases). This CDR3 is built from 16 residues. V was pared by 0 bases and J by 3 bases, with 14 bases between. Per the germline V gene, CDR1 is SGDLS and CDR2 is YYNGEE.

In its sample, this clone was seen once. CDR3 loop: CASTPSVGEGTEAFF. CDR3 nucleotide sequence: TGCGCCAGCACCCCGAGCGTTGGGGAGGGCACTGAAGCTTTCTTT. The chain couples TRBV10-1 to TRBJ1-1; D unresolved. V was trimmed by 7 bases and J by 4 bases, leaving 19 bases between them. Germline V lookup: CDR1 WNHNN, CDR2 SYGVQD (reference sequence). This CDR3 contains 15 residues.

The chain recombines TRBV29-1 with TRBJ2-5; perhaps TRBD1 as D (6 bases). CDR1 is SQVTM and CDR2 is ANQGSEA in the germline V gene. V was cut by 5 bases and J by 7 bases, with 14 bases left in between. The CDR3 loop spans 12 amino acids. Written as DNA, the CDR3 is TGCAGCGTTTCAGGGGTTTTTGGGACCCAGTACTTC. This gives the protein CSVSGVFGTQYF.

This clone came up once. The V gene is TRBV12-5, the J gene TRBJ2-7, with 9 bases identical to TRBD2. There are 19 residues in the CDR3. The V gene end was trimmed by 6 bases and the J gene end by 5 bases; junction bases not matched to a gene: 23. CDR1 and CDR2 (germline): LGHNT, FRNRAP. CDR3 nucleotide sequence: TGTGCTAGTGGCCCAGTAGCGGGGGTCCTAACCCGTGGGTGGGACGAGCAGTACTTC. It translates to CASGPVAGVLTRGWDEQYF.

The chain joins TRBV20-1 to TRBJ2-3, with TRBD2 matching 13 bases. This CDR3 contains 18 residues. V shed 6 bases and J 4 bases; nucleotides not matched to a gene: 16. CDR1 is DFQATT, CDR2 SNEGSKA, per germline (reference sequence). The CDR3 reads CSASPRAGLAGTADTQYF. The CDR3 coding sequence is TGCAGTGCGAGTCCTCGTGCGGGACTAGCGGGAACGGCAGATACGCAGTATTTT.

The rearrangement joins TRBV2 to TRBJ1-1; no definite D call. Trimming shortened V by 3 bases and J by 4 bases, and 12 bases separated the two germline ends. The CDR3 is 14 residues long. Germline CDR1 SNHLY, CDR2 FYNNEI. For the CDR3, the DNA is TGTGCCAGCAGTGACCGGGGATGGGGCACTGAAGCTTTCTTT. Amino acid sequence: CASSDRGWGTEAFF.

J is TRBJ2-1 and V is TRBV19; 14 positions agree with TRBD2. Trimming removed 8 bases from V and 2 bases from J; junction bases left unmatched: 5. The CDR3 is made up of 16 amino acids. Per the germline V gene, CDR1 is LNHDA and CDR2 is SQIVND (reference sequence). CDR3 nucleotide sequence: TGTGCCAGTGGGACTAGCGGGGGCGTAACCTACAATGAGCAGTTCTTC. Translating gives CASGTSGGVTYNEQFF.